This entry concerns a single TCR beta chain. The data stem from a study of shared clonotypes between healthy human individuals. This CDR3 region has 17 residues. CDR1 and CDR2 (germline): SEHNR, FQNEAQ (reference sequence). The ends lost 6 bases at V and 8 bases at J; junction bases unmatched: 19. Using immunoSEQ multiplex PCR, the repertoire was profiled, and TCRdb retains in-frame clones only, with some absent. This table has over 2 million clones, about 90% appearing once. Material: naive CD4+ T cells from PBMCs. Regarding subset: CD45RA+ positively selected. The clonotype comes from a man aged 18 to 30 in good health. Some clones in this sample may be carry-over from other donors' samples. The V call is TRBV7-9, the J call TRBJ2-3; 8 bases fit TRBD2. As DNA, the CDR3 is TGTGCCAGCAGTATTGAGATACGGGAGGGGGGGCCAGGTACGCAGTATTTT. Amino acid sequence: CASSIEIREGGPGTQYF. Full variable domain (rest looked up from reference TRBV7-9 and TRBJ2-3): DTGVSQNPRHKITKRGQNVTFRCDPISEHNRLYWYRQTLGQGPEFLTYFQNEAQLEKSRLLSDRFSAERPKGSFSTLEIQRTEQGDSAMYLCASSIEIREGGPGTQYFGPGTRLTVL.